This T cell receptor (beta chain) was obtained from a study of cytomegalovirus exposure and HLA in healthy donors. Comment on this clone: As yet, its antigen is unknown.

After removal of 6 bases from V and 1 base from J, the junction contained 5 bases not matched to a gene. Germline values: CDR1 MNHNS, CDR2 SASEGT. The CDR3 spans 15 residues. Use of 60 Vbeta and 13 Jbeta primers characterized the PCR. The protocol was immunoSEQ multiplex PCR, while the TCRdb copy is restricted to in-frame clones and leaves out a portion. The sample yields under 200,000 clones, more than 60% seen once. Study results and limitations: Highly shared sequence variants in one cluster were likely a sequencing artifact.

This chain links TRBV6-1 with TRBJ2-3; 9 bases align to TRBD1. The clonotype comes from a woman aged 25-40 years in good health and CMV-seronegative. Sequencing was done on a sample of PBMCs. For the CDR3, the DNA is TGTGCCAGCAGGTGGGACAGGGAAGGCACAGATACGCAGTATTTT. This encodes CASRWDREGTDTQYF.